This T cell receptor beta chain comes out of a study of PD-1 blockade in classical Hodgkin lymphoma. Stated time point: cycle 4 day 1 (C4D1), after 5 to 7 weeks of nivolumab. Each and every patient relapsed after autologous stem cell transplantation, and patients got differing brentuximab vedotin exposure. Complete response, partial response or progressive disease made up the best responses. CDR1 SGHNT and CDR2 YYREEE come from the germline V gene (reference sequence). The ends lost 4 bases at V and 3 bases at J; junction bases unmatched: 6. The CDR3 is 15 residues long. This table comes from immunoSEQ multiplex PCR, and its TCRdb copy is limited to in-frame clones, with some not included. The table lists some 20,000 clones, around 81% of them singletons.

This TCR came from a human donor with classical Hodgkin lymphoma. Specimen: peripheral blood mononuclear cells (PBMCs), collected before the fourth cycle of nivolumab. V usage is TRBV5-4 and J usage is TRBJ2-5, with 10 nucleotides matching TRBD2. In DNA, the CDR3 is TGTGCCAGCAGCCCCGGGACTAGCGAAAAAGAGACCCAGTACTTC. It encodes CASSPGTSEKETQYF. The variable domain in full, completed from reference TRBV5-4 and TRBJ2-5, reads ETGVTQSPTHLIKTRGQQVTLRCSSQSGHNTVSWYQQALGQGPQFIFQYYREEENGRGNFPPRFSGLQFPNYSSELNVNALELDDSALYLCASSPGTSEKETQYFGPGTRLLVL.